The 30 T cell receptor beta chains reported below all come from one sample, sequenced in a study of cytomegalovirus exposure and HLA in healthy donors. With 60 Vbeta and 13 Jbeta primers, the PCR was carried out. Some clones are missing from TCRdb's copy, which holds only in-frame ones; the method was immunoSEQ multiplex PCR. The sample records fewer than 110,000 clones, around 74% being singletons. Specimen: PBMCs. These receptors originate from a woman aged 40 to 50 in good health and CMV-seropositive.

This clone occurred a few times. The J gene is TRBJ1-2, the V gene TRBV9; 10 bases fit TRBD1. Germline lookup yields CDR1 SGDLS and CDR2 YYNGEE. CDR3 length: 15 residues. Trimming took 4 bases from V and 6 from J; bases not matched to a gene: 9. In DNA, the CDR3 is TGTGCCAGCAGCAAATCAATTGGACAGGGGGATGGCTACACCTTC. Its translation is CASSKSIGQGDGYTF.

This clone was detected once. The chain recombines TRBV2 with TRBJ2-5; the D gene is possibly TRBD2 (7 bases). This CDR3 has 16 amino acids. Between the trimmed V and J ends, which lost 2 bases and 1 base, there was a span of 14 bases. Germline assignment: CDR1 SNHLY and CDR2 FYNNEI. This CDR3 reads CASSESPGGVQETQYF. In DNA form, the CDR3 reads TGTGCCAGCAGTGAAAGTCCGGGGGGCGTCCAAGAGACCCAGTACTTC.

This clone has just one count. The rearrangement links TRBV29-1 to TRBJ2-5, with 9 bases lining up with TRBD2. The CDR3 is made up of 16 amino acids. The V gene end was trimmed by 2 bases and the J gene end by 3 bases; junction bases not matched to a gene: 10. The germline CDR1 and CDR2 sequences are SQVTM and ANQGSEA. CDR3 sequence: CSVEYPGLAKEETQYF. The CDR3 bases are TGCAGCGTTGAATATCCGGGACTAGCCAAGGAAGAGACCCAGTACTTC.

CDR3 in amino acids: CASSASGADQETQYF. CDR3 bases: TGCGCCAGCAGCGCATCAGGGGCCGACCAAGAGACCCAGTACTTC. V gene TRBV5-1 combines with J gene TRBJ2-5; D possibly corresponds to TRBD1 (6 bases). This CDR3 spans 15 amino acids. Germline assignment: CDR1 SGHRS and CDR2 YFSETQ. Trimming removed 4 bases from V and 0 bases from J, with 13 bases in between.

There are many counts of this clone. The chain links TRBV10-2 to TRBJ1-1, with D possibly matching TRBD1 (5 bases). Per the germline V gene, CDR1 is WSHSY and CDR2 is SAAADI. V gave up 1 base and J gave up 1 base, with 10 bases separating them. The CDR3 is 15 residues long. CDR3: CASSELGVGNTEAFF. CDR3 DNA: TGCGCCAGCAGTGAGTTAGGGGTCGGGAACACTGAAGCTTTCTTT.

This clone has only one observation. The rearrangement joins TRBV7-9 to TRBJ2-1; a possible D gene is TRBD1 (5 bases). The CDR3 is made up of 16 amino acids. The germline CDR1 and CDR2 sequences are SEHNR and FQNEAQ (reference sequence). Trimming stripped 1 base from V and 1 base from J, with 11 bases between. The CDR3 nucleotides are TGTGCCAGCAGCTTAGAGATAACAGGATCCTACAATGAGCAGTTCTTC. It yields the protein CASSLEITGSYNEQFF.

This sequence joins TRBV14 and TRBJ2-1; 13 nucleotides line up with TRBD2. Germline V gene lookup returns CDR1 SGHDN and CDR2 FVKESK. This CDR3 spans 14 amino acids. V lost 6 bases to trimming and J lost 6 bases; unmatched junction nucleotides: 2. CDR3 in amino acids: CASSRTSGSNEQFF. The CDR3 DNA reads TGTGCCAGCAGTCGGACTAGCGGGAGCAATGAGCAGTTCTTC.

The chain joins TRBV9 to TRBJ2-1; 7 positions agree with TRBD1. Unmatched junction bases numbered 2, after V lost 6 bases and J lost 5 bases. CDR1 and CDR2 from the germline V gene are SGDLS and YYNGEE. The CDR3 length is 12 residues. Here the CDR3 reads CASNDRDNEQFF. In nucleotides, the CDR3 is TGTGCCAGCAACGACAGGGACAATGAGCAGTTCTTC.

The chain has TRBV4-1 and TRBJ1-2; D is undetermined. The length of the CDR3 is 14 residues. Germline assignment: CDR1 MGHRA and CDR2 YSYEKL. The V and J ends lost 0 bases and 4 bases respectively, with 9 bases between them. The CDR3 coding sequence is TGCGCCAGCAGCCAAGATCGGTTCGGCTATGGCTACACCTTC. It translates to CASSQDRFGYGYTF.

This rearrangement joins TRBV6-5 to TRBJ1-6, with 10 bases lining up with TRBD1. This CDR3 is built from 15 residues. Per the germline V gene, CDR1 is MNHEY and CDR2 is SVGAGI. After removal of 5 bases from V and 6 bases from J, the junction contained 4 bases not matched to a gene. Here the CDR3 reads CASSQGTGANSPLHF. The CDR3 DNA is TGTGCCAGCAGTCAGGGGACAGGGGCTAATTCACCCCTCCACTTT.

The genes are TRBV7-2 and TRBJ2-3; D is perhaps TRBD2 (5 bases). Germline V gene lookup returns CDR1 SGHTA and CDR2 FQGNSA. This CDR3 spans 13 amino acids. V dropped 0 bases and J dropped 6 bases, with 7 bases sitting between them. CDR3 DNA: TGTGCCAGCAGCTTAGCGACGGGGGATACGCAGTATTTT. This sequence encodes CASSLATGDTQYF.

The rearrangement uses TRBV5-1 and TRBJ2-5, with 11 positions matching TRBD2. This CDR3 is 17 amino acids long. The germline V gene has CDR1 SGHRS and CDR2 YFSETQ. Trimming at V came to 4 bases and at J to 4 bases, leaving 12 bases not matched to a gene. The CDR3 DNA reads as TGCGCCAGCAGCCTGGCACTAGCGGGGGTAGGTGGAGAGACCCAGTACTTC. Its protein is CASSLALAGVGGETQYF.

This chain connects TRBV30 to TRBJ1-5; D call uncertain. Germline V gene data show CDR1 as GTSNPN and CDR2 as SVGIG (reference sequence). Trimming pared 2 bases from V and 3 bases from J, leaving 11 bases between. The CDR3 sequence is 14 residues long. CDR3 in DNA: TGTGCCTGGAGTCTCGGGAATTCCAATCAGCCCCAGCATTTT. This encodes CAWSLGNSNQPQHF.

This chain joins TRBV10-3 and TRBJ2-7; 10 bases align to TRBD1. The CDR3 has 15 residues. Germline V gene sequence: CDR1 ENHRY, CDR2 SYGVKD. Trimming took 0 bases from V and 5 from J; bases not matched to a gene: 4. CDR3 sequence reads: CAISESGTGVDEQYF. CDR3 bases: TGTGCCATCAGTGAGTCGGGGACAGGGGTCGACGAGCAGTACTTC.

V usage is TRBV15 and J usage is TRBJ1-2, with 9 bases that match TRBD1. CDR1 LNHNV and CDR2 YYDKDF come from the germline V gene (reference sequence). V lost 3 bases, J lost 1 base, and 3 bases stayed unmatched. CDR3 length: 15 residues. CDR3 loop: CATSSRDRDNYGYTF. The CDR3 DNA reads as TGTGCCACCAGCAGCCGGGACAGGGATAACTATGGCTACACCTTC.

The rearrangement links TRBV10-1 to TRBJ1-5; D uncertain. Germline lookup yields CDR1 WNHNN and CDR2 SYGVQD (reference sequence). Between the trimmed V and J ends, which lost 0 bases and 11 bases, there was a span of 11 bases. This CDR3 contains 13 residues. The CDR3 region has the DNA TGCGCCAGCAGTGAGTCCCAGGCCGGGACCCAGCATTTT. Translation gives CASSESQAGTQHF.

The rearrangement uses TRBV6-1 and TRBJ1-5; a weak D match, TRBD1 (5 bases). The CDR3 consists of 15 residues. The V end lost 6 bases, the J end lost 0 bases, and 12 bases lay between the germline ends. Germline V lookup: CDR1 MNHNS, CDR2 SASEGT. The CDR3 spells CASSSDIYSNQPQHF. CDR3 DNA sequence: TGTGCCAGCAGCTCGGACATCTATAGCAATCAGCCCCAGCATTTT.

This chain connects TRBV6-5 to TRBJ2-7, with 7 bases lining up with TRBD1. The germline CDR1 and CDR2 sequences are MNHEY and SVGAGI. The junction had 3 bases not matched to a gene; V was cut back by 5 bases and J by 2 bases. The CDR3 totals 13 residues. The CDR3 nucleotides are TGTGCCAGCAGTCGACAGGGCCCCTACGAGCAGTACTTC. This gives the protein CASSRQGPYEQYF.

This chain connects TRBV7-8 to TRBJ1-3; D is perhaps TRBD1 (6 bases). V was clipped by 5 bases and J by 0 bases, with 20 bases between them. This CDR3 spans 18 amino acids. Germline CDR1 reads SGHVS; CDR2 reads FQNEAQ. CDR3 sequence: CASSGERGGPLSGNTIYF. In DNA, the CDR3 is TGTGCCAGCAGCGGGGAAAGGGGGGGGCCGCTCTCTGGAAACACCATATATTTT.

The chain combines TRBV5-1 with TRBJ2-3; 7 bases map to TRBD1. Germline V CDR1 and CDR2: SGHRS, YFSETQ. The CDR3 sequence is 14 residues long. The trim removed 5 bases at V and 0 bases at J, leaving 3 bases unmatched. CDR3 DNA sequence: TGCGCCAGCAGGCAGGACAGGAGCACAGATACGCAGTATTTT. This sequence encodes CASRQDRSTDTQYF.

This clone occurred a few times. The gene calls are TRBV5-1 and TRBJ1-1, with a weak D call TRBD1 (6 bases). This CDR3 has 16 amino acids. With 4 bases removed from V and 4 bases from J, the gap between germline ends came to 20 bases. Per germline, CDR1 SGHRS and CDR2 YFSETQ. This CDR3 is CASSPQPDSGGTEAFF. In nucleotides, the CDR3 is TGCGCCAGCAGCCCCCAACCGGACAGCGGGGGCACTGAAGCTTTCTTT.

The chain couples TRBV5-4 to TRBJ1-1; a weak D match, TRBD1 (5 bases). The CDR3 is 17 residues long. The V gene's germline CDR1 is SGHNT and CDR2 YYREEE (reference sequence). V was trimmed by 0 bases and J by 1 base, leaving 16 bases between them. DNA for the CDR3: TGTGCCAGCAGCTTGGCGTTAGGGGCGAGAGCGAACACTGAAGCTTTCTTT. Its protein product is CASSLALGARANTEAFF.

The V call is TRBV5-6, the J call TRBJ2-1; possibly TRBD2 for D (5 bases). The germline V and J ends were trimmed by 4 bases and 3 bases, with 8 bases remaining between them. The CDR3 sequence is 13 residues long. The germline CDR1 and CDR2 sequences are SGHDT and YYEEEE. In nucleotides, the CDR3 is TGTGCCAGCAGCCCCCGGGACTACAATGAGCAGTTCTTC. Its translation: CASSPRDYNEQFF.

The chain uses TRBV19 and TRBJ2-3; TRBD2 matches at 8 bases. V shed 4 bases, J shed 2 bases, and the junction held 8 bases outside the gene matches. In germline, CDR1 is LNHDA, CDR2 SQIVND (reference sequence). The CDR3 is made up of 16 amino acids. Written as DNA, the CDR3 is TGTGCCAGTAGTACACTTAGCGGGGTGAACACAGATACGCAGTATTTT. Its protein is CASSTLSGVNTDTQYF.

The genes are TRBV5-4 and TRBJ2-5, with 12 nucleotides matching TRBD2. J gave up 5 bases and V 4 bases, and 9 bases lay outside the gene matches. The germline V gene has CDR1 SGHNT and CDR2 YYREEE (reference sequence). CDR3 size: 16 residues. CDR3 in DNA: TGTGCCAGCAGCGGTCGGACTAGCGGGGTTGGTGAGACCCAGTACTTC. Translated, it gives CASSGRTSGVGETQYF. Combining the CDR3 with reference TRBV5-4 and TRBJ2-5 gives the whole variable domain ETGVTQSPTHLIKTRGQQVTLRCSSQSGHNTVSWYQQALGQGPQFIFQYYREEENGRGNFPPRFSGLQFPNYSSELNVNALELDDSALYLCASSGRTSGVGETQYFGPGTRLLVL.

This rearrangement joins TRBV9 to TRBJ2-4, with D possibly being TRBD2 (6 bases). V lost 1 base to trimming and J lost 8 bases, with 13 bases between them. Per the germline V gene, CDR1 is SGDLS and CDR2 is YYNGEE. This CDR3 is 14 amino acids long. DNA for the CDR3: TGTGCCAGCAGCGTAAGACGCCGCGGGGACATTCAGTACTTC. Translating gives CASSVRRRGDIQYF.

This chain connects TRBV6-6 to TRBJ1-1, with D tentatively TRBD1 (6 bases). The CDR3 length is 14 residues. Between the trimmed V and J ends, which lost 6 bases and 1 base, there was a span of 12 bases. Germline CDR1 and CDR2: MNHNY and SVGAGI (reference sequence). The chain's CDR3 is CASSNGQRNTEAFF. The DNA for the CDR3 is TGTGCCAGCAGCAACGGACAGCGGAACACTGAAGCTTTCTTT.

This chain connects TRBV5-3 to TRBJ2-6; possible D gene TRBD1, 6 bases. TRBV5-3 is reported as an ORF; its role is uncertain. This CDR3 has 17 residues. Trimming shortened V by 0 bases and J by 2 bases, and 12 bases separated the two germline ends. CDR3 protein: CARSLASGEPGANVLTF. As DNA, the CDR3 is TGTGCCAGAAGCTTGGCTTCAGGGGAACCTGGGGCCAACGTCCTGACTTTC.

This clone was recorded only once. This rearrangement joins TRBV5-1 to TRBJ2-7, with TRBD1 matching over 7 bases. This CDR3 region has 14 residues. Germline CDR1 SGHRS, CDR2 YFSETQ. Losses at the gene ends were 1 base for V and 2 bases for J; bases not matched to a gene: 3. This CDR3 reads CASSLRQGPYEQYF. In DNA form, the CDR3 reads TGCGCCAGCAGCTTGCGACAGGGACCCTACGAGCAGTACTTC.

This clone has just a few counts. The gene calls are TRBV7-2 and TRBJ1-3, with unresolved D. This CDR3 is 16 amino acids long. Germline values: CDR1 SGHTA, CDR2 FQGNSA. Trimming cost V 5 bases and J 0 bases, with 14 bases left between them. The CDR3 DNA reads TGTGCCAGCAGCCCCGCATGGGCAAACTCTGGAAACACCATATATTTT. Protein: CASSPAWANSGNTIYF. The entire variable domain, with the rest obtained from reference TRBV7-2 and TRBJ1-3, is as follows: GAGVSQSPSNKVTEKGKDVELRCDPISGHTALYWYRQSLGQGLEFLIYFQGNSAPDKSGLPSDRFSAERTGGSVSTLTIQRTQQEDSAVYLCASSPAWANSGNTIYFGEGSWLTVV.